This paragraph covers one T cell receptor (beta chain) sequence. Its antigen is not identified. Each CDR3 protein gets one entry after TCRdb re-called the 5' RACE reads with MiXCR. Among about 300,000 distinct CDR3 sequences listed, roughly an eighth were seen once. Trimming removed 0 bases at V and 0 bases at J, with 4 bases between. Germline values: CDR1 ENHRY, CDR2 SYGVKD. This CDR3 is built from 14 residues. The sample is drawn from a study of identical twins. Regarding the study as a whole: Whereas memory repertoires showed no such difference, abundant cord blood beta clonotypes carried fewer insertions.

The sample also formed part of further work on yellow fever vaccine responses in identical twins.

The sample comprised CD8+ T cells sorted from blood. This TCR derives from a woman younger than 35 in good health. The chain is built from TRBV10-3 and TRBJ2-3; D not resolved. DNA of the CDR3: TGTGCCATCAGTGAGTCGATTAGCACAGATACGCAGTATTTT. Translation: CAISESISTDTQYF.